The 13 T cell receptor beta chains below come from one sample, sequenced in a study of T cell responses to AZD1222 COVID-19 vaccine. Method: immunoSEQ multiplex PCR; TCRdb's copy keeps in-frame clones and lacks some. Of roughly 76,000 clones in the sample, approximately 90% are singletons; the top ten hold roughly a tenth. This material consisted of peripheral blood, taken on day 0 of AZD1222 vaccination. The receptors here all came from an adult in good health.

This clone occurred once. V usage is TRBV6-1 and J usage is TRBJ1-5; D is uncertain. Looked up from germline, CDR1 is MNHNS and CDR2 is SASEGT. Trimming took off 1 base at V and 5 bases at J, with 9 bases between the two ends. The CDR3 totals 14 residues. CDR3 sequence reads: CASSEGAADQPQHF. The CDR3 DNA is TGTGCCAGCAGTGAAGGGGCCGCGGATCAGCCCCAGCATTTT.

The chain couples TRBV6-9 to TRBJ1-4; 8 nucleotides agree with TRBD1. The CDR3 contains 14 residues. Germline V gives CDR1 MNHGY, CDR2 SVAAGI. The V gene end was trimmed by 7 bases and the J gene end by 8 bases; junction bases not matched to a gene: 9. The CDR3 loop reads CASTPDREREKLFF. The DNA for the CDR3 is TGTGCCAGCACCCCGGACAGGGAGCGGGAAAAACTGTTTTTT.

The chain carries TRBV16 and TRBJ1-2; no firm D call. V was clipped by 1 base and J by 2 bases, with 11 bases between them. The CDR3 has 15 residues. Germline assignment: CDR1 KGHSY and CDR2 FQNENV. CDR3 in DNA: TGTGCCAGCAGCCAATTTACAGTGCTAAACTATGGCTACACCTTC. It codes for CASSQFTVLNYGYTF. Full variable domain (outside the CDR3, taken from reference TRBV16 and TRBJ1-2): GEEVAQTPKHLVRGEGQKAKLYCAPIKGHSYVFWYQQVLKNEFKFLISFQNENVFDETGMPKERFSAKCLPNSPCSLEIQATKLEDSAVYFCASSQFTVLNYGYTFGSGTRLTVV.

This clone occurred a few times. CDR3 in amino acids: CASSLNRGISPLHF. CDR3 nucleotides: TGTGCCAGCAGTTTAAACAGGGGTATTTCACCCCTCCACTTT. J is TRBJ1-6 and V is TRBV28; 7 bases line up with TRBD1. CDR1 is MDHEN, CDR2 SYDVKM, per germline. The trim removed 2 bases at V and 9 bases at J, leaving 4 bases unmatched. CDR3 length: 14 residues.

The chain is built from TRBV7-2 and TRBJ1-5, with TRBD1 matching 7 bases. Trimming took 5 bases from V and 4 from J; bases not matched to a gene: 5. Germline CDR1 is SGHTA and CDR2 is FQGNSA. There are 14 residues in the CDR3. The CDR3 bases are TGTGCCAGCAGCCCGGGACAGTTGAATCAGCCCCAGCATTTT. It is translated as CASSPGQLNQPQHF. Supplemented by reference TRBV7-2 and TRBJ1-5, the full variable domain reads GAGVSQSPSNKVTEKGKDVELRCDPISGHTALYWYRQSLGQGLEFLIYFQGNSAPDKSGLPSDRFSAERTGGSVSTLTIQRTQQEDSAVYLCASSPGQLNQPQHFGDGTRLSIL.

The chain is built from TRBV6-5 and TRBJ2-5, with D perhaps matching TRBD1 (8 bases). V lost 6 bases to trimming and J lost 7 bases, with 15 bases between them. CDR3 length: 13 amino acids. Germline loops: CDR1 MNHEY, CDR2 SVGAGI. The CDR3 DNA follows: TGTGCCAGCAGGTTACAGGGGGAGGGGACCCAGTACTTC. This sequence encodes CASRLQGEGTQYF.

The chain couples TRBV19 to TRBJ1-2; a weak D match, TRBD1 (5 bases). CDR3 length: 11 amino acids. V lost 9 bases, J lost 2 bases, and 7 bases lay in between. CDR1 is LNHDA, CDR2 SQIVND, per germline (reference sequence). CDR3 in DNA: TGTGCCAGCGGGACGAACTATGGCTACACCTTC. Residues: CASGTNYGYTF.

The rearrangement uses TRBV28 and TRBJ2-7; 10 bases agree with TRBD2. CDR1 MDHEN and CDR2 SYDVKM come from the germline V gene. The CDR3 consists of 15 residues. The junction had 3 bases not matched to a gene; V was cut back by 3 bases and J by 1 base. The CDR3 bases are TGTGCCAGCAGTTTTACGACTAGCGGGTCCTACGAGCAGTACTTC. Protein: CASSFTTSGSYEQYF.

The chain employs TRBV3-1 (or the pseudogene TRBV3-2) and TRBJ1-1, with D perhaps matching TRBD1 (5 bases). The V end was cut by 6 bases, the J end by 2 bases, with 13 bases between. Germline CDR1 and CDR2: LGHDT and YNNKEL (reference sequence). The CDR3 extends over 14 amino acids. The CDR3 sequence is CASRSDRVNTEAFF. Written as DNA, the CDR3 is TGTGCCAGCAGATCCGACAGAGTAAACACTGAAGCTTTCTTT.

V and J are TRBV28 and TRBJ2-7; D perhaps matches TRBD2 (5 bases). Germline loops: CDR1 MDHEN, CDR2 SYDVKM. The length of the CDR3 is 13 residues. V dropped 4 bases and J dropped 4 bases, with 11 bases sitting between them. The CDR3 region has the DNA TGTGCCAGCAGTTCCGACGGGGAATACGAGCAGTACGTC. Amino acid sequence: CASSSDGEYEQYV.

This chain uses TRBV6-2 or TRBV6-3 with TRBJ1-1; TRBD1 might be the D (5 bases). Germline values: CDR1 MNHEY, CDR2 SVGEGT. CDR3 length equals 16 residues. Trimming pared 2 bases from V and 0 bases from J, leaving 13 bases between. Written as DNA, the CDR3 is TGTGCCAGCAGTTACCCCGTGGGGCCGGTGAACACTGAAGCTTTCTTT. Translated, it gives CASSYPVGPVNTEAFF.

The chain links TRBV7-3 to TRBJ2-2, with D perhaps matching TRBD1 (5 bases). Per the germline V gene, CDR1 is SGHTA and CDR2 is FQGTGA. V was trimmed by 4 bases and J by 7 bases, leaving 10 bases between them. CDR3 size: 13 residues. CDR3 in DNA: TGTGCCAGCAGCTCCGGACATAGCGGGGAGCTGTTTTTT. Encoded protein: CASSSGHSGELFF.

The chain is built from TRBV7-2 and TRBJ1-1; D gene ambiguous. Germline CDR1 SGHTA, CDR2 FQGNSA. The V end lost 3 bases, the J end lost 1 base, and 9 bases lay between the germline ends. This CDR3 has 14 residues. CDR3 sequence (DNA): TGTGCCAGCAGCTTGTACCACGAGAACACTGAAGCTTTCTTT. Translation: CASSLYHENTEAFF.